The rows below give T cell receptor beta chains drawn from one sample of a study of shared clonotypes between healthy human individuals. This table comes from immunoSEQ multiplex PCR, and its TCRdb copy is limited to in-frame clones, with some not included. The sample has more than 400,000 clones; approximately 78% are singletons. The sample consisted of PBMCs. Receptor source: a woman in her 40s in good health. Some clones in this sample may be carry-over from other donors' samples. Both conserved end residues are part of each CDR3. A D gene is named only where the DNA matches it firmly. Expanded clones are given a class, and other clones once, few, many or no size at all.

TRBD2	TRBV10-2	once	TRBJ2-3	TGCGCCAGCAGTATAGCGGGAGGGCCCCAGTACACAGATACGCAGTATTTT	CASSIAGGPQYTDTQYF
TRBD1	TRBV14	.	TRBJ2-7	TGTGCCAGCAGCCTGGGACAGCAACCTACGGGGCAGTACTTC	CASSLGQQPTGQYF
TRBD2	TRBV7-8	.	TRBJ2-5	TGTGCCAGCAGCTTAGCTAGCGGGATATGGGAGACCCAGTACTTC	CASSLASGIWETQYF
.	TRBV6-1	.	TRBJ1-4	TGTGCCAGCATGAGGGACGTTGCAACTAATGAAAAACTGTTTTTT	CASMRDVATNEKLFF
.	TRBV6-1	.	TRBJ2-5	TGTGCCAGCATCAGAATGGGGGGCCAAGAGACCCAGTACTTC	CASIRMGGQETQYF
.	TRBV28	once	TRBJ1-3	TGTGCCAGCAGACTGGGTAGGGCAAACTCTGGAAACACCATATATTTT	CASRLGRANSGNTIYF
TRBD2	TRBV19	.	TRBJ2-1	TGTGCCAGTAGTGGAAGTCAGAAAGCGGGAGTAGGAAATGAGCAGTTCTTC	CASSGSQKAGVGNEQFF
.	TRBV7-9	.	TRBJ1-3	TGTGCCAGCAGCCGACTAGACAGGTTTGGAAACACCATATATTTT	CASSRLDRFGNTIYF
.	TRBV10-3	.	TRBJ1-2	TGTGCCATCAGTGAGTCGCGGGCAGACTATGGCTACACCTTC	CAISESRADYGYTF
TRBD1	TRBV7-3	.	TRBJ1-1	TGTGCCAGCAGCTTAAAACGTCGGGGAGGGACAGGGATCGACACTGAAGCTTTCTTT	CASSLKRRGGTGIDTEAFF
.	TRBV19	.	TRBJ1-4	TGTGCCAGTAGTCAGGGCGTGCAGGCGTCTAATGAAAAACTGTTTTTT	CASSQGVQASNEKLFF